The 28 T cell receptor beta chains in this list originate from one sample, sequenced in a study of T cell changes during pregnancy in multiple sclerosis. The data were produced by immunoSEQ multiplex PCR, yet TCRdb's version contains in-frame clones alone and is incomplete. The sample holds about 69,000 clones, under 95% seen once. The sample consisted of peripheral blood, taken in the third trimester of pregnancy. These receptors were taken from a female donor with multiple sclerosis, enrolled in a pregnancy study.

The chain combines TRBV6-4 with TRBJ1-2; TRBD1 matches at 8 bases. V shed 4 bases, J shed 7 bases, and the junction held 5 bases outside the gene matches. CDR3 size: 13 residues. The germline V gene encodes CDR1 MRHNA and CDR2 SNTAGT. Here the CDR3 reads CASSGGQGGGYTF. The CDR3 DNA sequence: TGTGCCAGCAGTGGCGGACAGGGAGGTGGCTACACCTTC.

The V call is TRBV10-3, the J call TRBJ1-2, with no clear D. Germline V gives CDR1 ENHRY, CDR2 SYGVKD. Trimming cost V 3 bases and J 4 bases, with 21 bases left between them. The CDR3 consists of 17 residues. The CDR3 DNA follows: TGTGCCATCAGTGATCTGATCACAGACGCTTTCGGCTATGGCTACACCTTC. Residues: CAISDLITDAFGYGYTF.

On this clone: At one boundary the junction diverges from the germline segment, which might be a read error. V usage is TRBV2 and J usage is TRBJ2-6; D perhaps matches TRBD2 (7 bases). The CDR3 has 15 amino acids. CDR1 and CDR2 (germline): SNHLY, FYNNEI. CDR3 residues: CASSEGGAGANVLTF. CDR3 coding DNA: TGTGCCAGCAGCGAAGGGGGGGCTGGGGCCAACGTCCTGACTTTC. The complete variable domain, with remaining parts taken from reference TRBV2 and TRBJ2-6, reads EPEVTQTPSHQVTQMGQEVILRCVPISNHLYFYWYRQILGQKVEFLVSFYNNEISEKSEIFDDQFSVERPDGSNFTLKIRSTKLEDSAMYFCASSEGGAGANVLTFGAGSRLTVL.

J is TRBJ2-3 and V is TRBV27; D gene uncertain. The CDR3 length is 14 residues. V was cut by 0 bases and J by 0 bases, with 4 bases left in between. CDR1 is MNHEY and CDR2 is SMNVEV in the germline V gene (reference sequence). The CDR3 nucleotides read TGTGCCAGCAGTTTATCCATCAGCACAGATACGCAGTATTTT. It specifies CASSLSISTDTQYF.

The chain combines TRBV2 with TRBJ1-2, with 12 positions matching TRBD1. This CDR3 comprises 13 residues. Germline lookup yields CDR1 SNHLY and CDR2 FYNNEI. V was pared by 6 bases and J by 8 bases, with 4 bases of the junction left unmatched. The CDR3 sequence is CASSGTGGSGYTF. Here the CDR3 DNA reads TGTGCCAGCAGCGGGACAGGGGGCTCCGGCTACACCTTC.

This sequence joins TRBV25-1 and TRBJ2-1, with 10 bases matching TRBD2. Germline V lookup: CDR1 MGHDK, CDR2 SYGVNS. The CDR3 spans 16 residues. V was clipped by 2 bases and J by 4 bases; unmatched bases: 5. The CDR3 protein is CASSEISGGSYNEQFF. Here the CDR3 DNA reads TGTGCCAGCAGTGAAATTAGCGGGGGGAGTTACAATGAGCAGTTCTTC. Combining the CDR3 with reference TRBV25-1 and TRBJ2-1 gives the whole variable domain EADIYQTPRYLVIGTGKKITLECSQTMGHDKMYWYQQDPGMELHLIHYSYGVNSTEKGDLSSESTVSRIRTEHFPLTLESARPSHTSQYLCASSEISGGSYNEQFFGPGTRLTVL.

The V and J genes are TRBV7-9 and TRBJ2-5; 9 nucleotides match TRBD2. Germline trimming cut 1 base from V and 9 bases from J; bases unmatched to any gene: 12. The CDR3 loop spans 16 amino acids. Germline CDR1 and CDR2: SEHNR and FQNEAQ (reference sequence). In nucleotides, the CDR3 is TGTGCCAGCAGCTTAGGGCTAGCGGGGCCCCTGGGGGCCCAGTACTTC. Residues: CASSLGLAGPLGAQYF. The full variable domain, its missing parts supplied by reference TRBV7-9 and TRBJ2-5, is DTGVSQNPRHKITKRGQNVTFRCDPISEHNRLYWYRQTLGQGPEFLTYFQNEAQLEKSRLLSDRFSAERPKGSFSTLEIQRTEQGDSAMYLCASSLGLAGPLGAQYFGPGTRLLVL.

As to this clone: The same CDR3 arises from other DNA sequences in this sample as well. The V gene is TRBV5-8, the J gene TRBJ2-7; 7 bases map to TRBD2. The CDR3 contains 14 residues. CDR1 and CDR2 (germline): SGHTS, YDEGEE. The trim removed 4 bases at V and 1 base at J, leaving 5 bases unmatched. The CDR3 spells CASSLAGVSYEQYF. The DNA for the CDR3 is TGTGCCAGCAGCCTGGCGGGGGTGTCCTACGAGCAGTACTTC. Drawing the rest from reference TRBV5-8 and TRBJ2-7, the complete variable domain is EAGVTQSPTHLIKTRGQQATLRCSPISGHTSVYWYQQALGLGLQFLLWYDEGEERNRGNFPPRFSGRQFPNYSSELNVNALELEDSALYLCASSLAGVSYEQYFGPGTRLTVT.

The V call is TRBV9, the J call TRBJ2-1; 7 bases map to TRBD2. CDR1 is SGDLS and CDR2 is YYNGEE in the germline V gene. V lost 6 bases to trimming and J lost 8 bases; unmatched junction nucleotides: 14. This CDR3 is built from 15 residues. The chain's CDR3 is CASNLAGSFLDEQFF. As DNA, the CDR3 is TGTGCCAGCAATTTAGCGGGCTCTTTCCTGGATGAGCAGTTCTTC.

The table lists this clone with a count of one. The genes are TRBV29-1 and TRBJ2-1, with 8 bases fitting TRBD2. Trimming at V came to 4 bases and at J to 7 bases, leaving 3 bases not matched to a gene. Germline values: CDR1 SQVTM, CDR2 ANQGSEA. This CDR3 spans 12 amino acids. The CDR3, as DNA: TGCAGCGTTGGGTCTAGCGGGAATGAGCAGTTCTTC. This codes for CSVGSSGNEQFF.

The chain has TRBV2 and TRBJ2-3; D not resolved. The CDR3 contains 12 residues. The germline gives CDR1 SNHLY, CDR2 FYNNEI. Trimming took off 6 bases at V and 0 bases at J, with 4 bases between the two ends. Here the CDR3 reads CASRLSTDTQYF. The CDR3 nucleotides are TGTGCCAGCAGACTGAGCACAGATACGCAGTATTTT.

This sequence joins TRBV5-1 and TRBJ1-4; 7 nucleotides agree with TRBD1. This CDR3 is 14 amino acids long. J was trimmed by 2 bases and V by 3 bases; bases with no gene match: 1. The germline V gene has CDR1 SGHRS and CDR2 YFSETQ. CDR3 in DNA: TGCGCCAGCAGCTCGGGACAGACTAATGAAAAACTGTTTTTT. Protein sequence: CASSSGQTNEKLFF.

V usage is TRBV5-1 and J usage is TRBJ2-1; TRBD1 matches at 8 bases. Germline V gives CDR1 SGHRS, CDR2 YFSETQ. After removal of 7 bases from V and 4 bases from J, the junction contained 13 bases not matched to a gene. This CDR3 has 16 residues. CDR3 protein: CASSRTTGVKYNEQFF. CDR3 nucleotides: TGCGCCAGCTCGAGAACGACAGGGGTAAAGTACAATGAGCAGTTCTTC.

The rearrangement uses TRBV6-6 and TRBJ1-2; weak D call: TRBD1 (5 bases). The germline V and J ends were trimmed by 4 bases and 8 bases, with 11 bases remaining between them. CDR3 length: 12 residues. Germline V gives CDR1 MNHNY, CDR2 SVGAGI (reference sequence). The CDR3 nucleotides are TGTGCCAGCAGTTTACAGACAGTAGGCTACACCTTC. As protein: CASSLQTVGYTF.

The chain is built from TRBV6-6 and TRBJ2-5, with 9 bases matching TRBD1. Trimming removed 4 bases from V and 4 bases from J; junction bases left unmatched: 7. The germline V gene has CDR1 MNHNY and CDR2 SVGAGI (reference sequence). The CDR3 sequence is 15 residues long. CDR3 DNA sequence: TGTGCCAGCAGTTTCAACAGGGGGCAGGGAGAGACCCAGTACTTC. Translating gives CASSFNRGQGETQYF.

The chain links TRBV5-1 to TRBJ2-2, with D possibly TRBD1 on 6 matching bases. Germline-derived CDR1 and CDR2 are SGHRS and YFSETQ. V was pared by 5 bases and J by 1 base, with 12 bases between. The CDR3 covers 15 residues. CDR3 amino acids: CASRSGTLNTGELFF. CDR3 DNA: TGCGCCAGCAGGTCCGGGACATTGAACACCGGGGAGCTGTTTTTT.

The rearrangement uses TRBV5-8 and TRBJ1-5, with D uncertain. The V gene's germline CDR1 is SGHTS and CDR2 YDEGEE. The CDR3 sequence is 14 residues long. Trimming stripped 6 bases from V and 4 bases from J, with 14 bases between. The CDR3 loop reads CASIIDGYNQPQHF. Written as DNA, the CDR3 is TGTGCCAGCATCATCGACGGGTATAATCAGCCCCAGCATTTT.

The chain combines TRBV2 with TRBJ1-2; D not resolved. V lost 6 bases and J lost 1, with 9 bases in between. This CDR3 has 13 amino acids. Germline V gene data show CDR1 as SNHLY and CDR2 as FYNNEI. For the CDR3, the DNA is TGTGCCAGCAGCCGCACAGATAACTATGGCTACACCTTC. Its protein product is CASSRTDNYGYTF. Combining the CDR3 with reference TRBV2 and TRBJ1-2 gives the whole variable domain EPEVTQTPSHQVTQMGQEVILRCVPISNHLYFYWYRQILGQKVEFLVSFYNNEISEKSEIFDDQFSVERPDGSNFTLKIRSTKLEDSAMYFCASSRTDNYGYTFGSGTRLTVV.

V and J are TRBV7-2 and TRBJ2-7; 12 bases fit TRBD1. Losses at the gene ends were 6 bases for V and 4 bases for J; bases not matched to a gene: 10. The CDR3 is made up of 16 amino acids. Germline V lookup: CDR1 SGHTA, CDR2 FQGNSA. DNA for the CDR3: TGTGCCAGCAGGTCCCGTGGGGGACAGGGGGCTTACGAGCAGTACTTC. This sequence encodes CASRSRGGQGAYEQYF. Combining the CDR3 with reference TRBV7-2 and TRBJ2-7 gives the whole variable domain GAGVSQSPSNKVTEKGKDVELRCDPISGHTALYWYRQSLGQGLEFLIYFQGNSAPDKSGLPSDRFSAERTGGSVSTLTIQRTQQEDSAVYLCASRSRGGQGAYEQYFGPGTRLTVT.

This clone was seen only a few times. V usage is TRBV28 and J usage is TRBJ2-1; TRBD2 agrees at 12 bases. CDR1 is MDHEN, CDR2 SYDVKM, per germline. V was pared by 5 bases and J by 7 bases, with 6 bases of the junction left unmatched. The CDR3 is 15 amino acids. The DNA of the CDR3 is TGTGCCAGCAGTACACTAGCGGGGGGCCTAAATGAGCAGTTCTTC. Residues: CASSTLAGGLNEQFF.

The chain couples TRBV19 to TRBJ1-2, with D possibly matching TRBD1 (5 bases). The V and J ends lost 7 bases and 2 bases respectively, with 17 bases between them. Germline values: CDR1 LNHDA, CDR2 SQIVND (reference sequence). This CDR3 has 15 residues. DNA of the CDR3: TGTGCCAGTATGGGAGGACGGTGGGGCAACTATGGCTACACCTTC. Its translation: CASMGGRWGNYGYTF.

V gene TRBV9 combines with J gene TRBJ2-2; D is unresolved. The CDR3 sequence is 16 residues long. The V and J ends lost 0 bases and 0 bases respectively, with 9 bases between them. Germline-derived CDR1 and CDR2 are SGDLS and YYNGEE. The CDR3 bases are TGTGCCAGCAGCGTAGCCTCACCTACGAACACCGGGGAGCTGTTTTTT. Its protein is CASSVASPTNTGELFF.

The chain employs TRBV5-6 and TRBJ2-5; 9 bases match TRBD2. Per the germline V gene, CDR1 is SGHDT and CDR2 is YYEEEE. V was clipped by 4 bases and J by 2 bases; unmatched bases: 9. This CDR3 region has 16 residues. Here the CDR3 reads CASSGWASGVQETQYF. CDR3 coding DNA: TGTGCCAGCAGCGGGTGGGCTAGCGGGGTACAAGAGACCCAGTACTTC.

The chain joins TRBV5-6 to TRBJ2-7; D gene uncertain. The CDR3 is 11 amino acids. Germline assignment: CDR1 SGHDT and CDR2 YYEEEE. V lost 5 bases, J lost 7 bases, and 10 bases lay in between. Here the CDR3 DNA reads TGTGCCAGCAGTAGACAATGGGAGCAGTACTTC. It encodes CASSRQWEQYF. Combining the CDR3 with reference TRBV5-6 and TRBJ2-7 gives the whole variable domain DAGVTQSPTHLIKTRGQQVTLRCSPKSGHDTVSWYQQALGQGPQFIFQYYEEEERQRGNFPDRFSGHQFPNYSSELNVNALLLGDSALYLCASSRQWEQYFGPGTRLTVT.

This chain uses TRBV15 with TRBJ1-2; D is unclear. The CDR3 sequence is 15 residues long. V dropped 1 base and J dropped 0 bases, with 9 bases sitting between them. Germline lookup yields CDR1 LNHNV and CDR2 YYDKDF (reference sequence). The CDR3 region has the DNA TGTGCCACCAGCAGAGGGGCAGAAGCTAACTATGGCTACACCTTC. Its translation is CATSRGAEANYGYTF.

This clone was seen a single time. This chain links TRBV19 with TRBJ1-5; possible D gene TRBD1, 6 bases. Germline V gene data show CDR1 as LNHDA and CDR2 as SQIVND (reference sequence). V was clipped by 5 bases and J by 4 bases, with 15 bases between them. The length of the CDR3 is 15 residues. Written as DNA, the CDR3 is TGTGCCAGTAGTTGGGGGCGCAGGAAAAATCAGCCCCAGCATTTT. Protein product: CASSWGRRKNQPQHF.

The chain joins TRBV2 to TRBJ1-3; the match to TRBD1 covers 11 bases. Germline V gene lookup returns CDR1 SNHLY and CDR2 FYNNEI. Trimming cost V 6 bases and J 2 bases; bases outside gene matches: 3. The CDR3 contains 15 residues. The CDR3 spells CASSEDRGPGNTIYF. For the CDR3, the DNA is TGTGCCAGCAGCGAGGACAGGGGGCCTGGAAACACCATATATTTT.

The V call is TRBV2, the J call TRBJ1-6; D unclear. The ends were cut back, 5 bases at V and 0 bases at J, with 8 bases in the middle. Per germline, CDR1 SNHLY and CDR2 FYNNEI. CDR3 length equals 15 residues. CDR3: CASSKVSSYNSPLHF. In DNA form, the CDR3 reads TGTGCCAGCAGTAAAGTTAGCTCCTATAATTCACCCCTCCACTTT.